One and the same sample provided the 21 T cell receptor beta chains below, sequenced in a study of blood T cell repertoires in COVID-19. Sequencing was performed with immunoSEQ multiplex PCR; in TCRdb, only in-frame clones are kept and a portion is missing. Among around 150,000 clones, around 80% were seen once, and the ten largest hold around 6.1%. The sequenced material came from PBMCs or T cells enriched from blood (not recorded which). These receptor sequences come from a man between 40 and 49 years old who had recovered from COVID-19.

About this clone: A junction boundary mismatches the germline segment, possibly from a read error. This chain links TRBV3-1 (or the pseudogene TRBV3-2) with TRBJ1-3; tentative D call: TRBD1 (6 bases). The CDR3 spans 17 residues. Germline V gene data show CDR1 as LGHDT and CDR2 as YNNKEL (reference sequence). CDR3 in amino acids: CASTQGVTGISGNTIYF. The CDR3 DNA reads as TGTGCCAGCACCCAAGGGGTGACAGGCATCTCTGGAAACACCATATATTTT.

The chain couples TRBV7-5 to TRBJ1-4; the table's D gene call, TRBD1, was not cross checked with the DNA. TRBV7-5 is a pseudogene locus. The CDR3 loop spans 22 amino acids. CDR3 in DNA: TGTGTCAGAAGCCCACCGGGACAGGCGGAGGCCTCCGGGGTTGCAACTAATGAAAAACTGTTTTTT. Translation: CVRSPPGQAEASGVATNEKLFF.

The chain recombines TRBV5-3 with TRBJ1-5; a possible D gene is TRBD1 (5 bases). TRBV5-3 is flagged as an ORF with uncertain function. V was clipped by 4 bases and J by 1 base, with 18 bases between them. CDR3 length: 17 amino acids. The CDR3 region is CARSVAGGPRSNQPQHF. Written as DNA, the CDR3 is TGTGCCAGAAGCGTAGCCGGGGGACCCCGGAGCAATCAGCCCCAGCATTTT.

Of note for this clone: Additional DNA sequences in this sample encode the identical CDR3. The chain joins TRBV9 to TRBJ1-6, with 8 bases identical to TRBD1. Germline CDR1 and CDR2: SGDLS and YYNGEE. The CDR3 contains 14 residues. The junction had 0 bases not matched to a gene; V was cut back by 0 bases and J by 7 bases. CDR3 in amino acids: CASSVGQGNSPLHF. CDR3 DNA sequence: TGTGCCAGCAGCGTAGGACAGGGGAATTCACCCCTCCACTTT.

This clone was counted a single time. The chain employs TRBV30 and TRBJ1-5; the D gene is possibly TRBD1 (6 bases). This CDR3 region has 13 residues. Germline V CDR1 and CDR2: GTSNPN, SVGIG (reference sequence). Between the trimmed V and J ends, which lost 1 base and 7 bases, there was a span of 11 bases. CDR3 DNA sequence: TGTGCCTGGAGTGCAGGGGAAATACAGCCCCAGCATTTT. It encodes CAWSAGEIQPQHF.

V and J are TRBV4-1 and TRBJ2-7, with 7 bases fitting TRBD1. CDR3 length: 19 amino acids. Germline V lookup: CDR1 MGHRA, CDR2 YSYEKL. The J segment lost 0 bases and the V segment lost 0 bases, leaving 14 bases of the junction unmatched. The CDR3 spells CASSQEGGQNRGASYEQYF. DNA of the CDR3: TGCGCCAGCAGCCAAGAAGGAGGTCAGAACAGGGGTGCCTCCTACGAGCAGTACTTC.

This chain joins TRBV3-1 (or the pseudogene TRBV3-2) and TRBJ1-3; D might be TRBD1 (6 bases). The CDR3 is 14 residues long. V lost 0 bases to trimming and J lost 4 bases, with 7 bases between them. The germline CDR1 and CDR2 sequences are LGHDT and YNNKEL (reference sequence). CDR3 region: CASSQDDRGNTIYF. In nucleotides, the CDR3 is TGTGCCAGCAGCCAAGATGACAGGGGAAACACCATATATTTT.

CDR3: CASTLDSRGQETQYF. CDR3 coding DNA: TGTGCCAGCACCCTGGACAGTAGAGGCCAAGAGACCCAGTACTTC. The rearrangement links TRBV2 to TRBJ2-5; perhaps TRBD1 as D (6 bases). CDR1 SNHLY and CDR2 FYNNEI come from the germline V gene. The CDR3 contains 15 residues. With 7 bases removed from V and 1 base from J, the gap between germline ends came to 16 bases.

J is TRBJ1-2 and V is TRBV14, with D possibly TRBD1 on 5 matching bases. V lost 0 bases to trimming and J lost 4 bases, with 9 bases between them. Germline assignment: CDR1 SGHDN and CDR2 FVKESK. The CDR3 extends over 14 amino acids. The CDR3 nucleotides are TGTGCCAGCAGCCAAGATACAGGACCCTATGGCTACACCTTC. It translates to CASSQDTGPYGYTF.

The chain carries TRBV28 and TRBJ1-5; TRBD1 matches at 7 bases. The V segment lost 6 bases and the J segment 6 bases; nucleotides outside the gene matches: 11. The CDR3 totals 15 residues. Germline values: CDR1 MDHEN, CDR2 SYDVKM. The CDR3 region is CASSQSQGLFQPQHF. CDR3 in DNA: TGTGCCAGCAGCCAATCACAGGGGTTGTTTCAGCCCCAGCATTTT.

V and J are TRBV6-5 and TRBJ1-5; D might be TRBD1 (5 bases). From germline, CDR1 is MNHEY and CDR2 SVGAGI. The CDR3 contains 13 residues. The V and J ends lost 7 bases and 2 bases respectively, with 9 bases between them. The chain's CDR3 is CASMVGGNQPQHF. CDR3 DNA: TGTGCCAGCATGGTAGGGGGCAATCAGCCCCAGCATTTT.

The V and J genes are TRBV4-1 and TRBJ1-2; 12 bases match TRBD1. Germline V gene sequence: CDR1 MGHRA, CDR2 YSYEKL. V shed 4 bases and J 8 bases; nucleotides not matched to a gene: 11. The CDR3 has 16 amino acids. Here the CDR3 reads CASSLVAGQGAWGYTF. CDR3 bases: TGCGCCAGCAGCCTGGTCGCGGGACAGGGGGCGTGGGGCTACACCTTC.

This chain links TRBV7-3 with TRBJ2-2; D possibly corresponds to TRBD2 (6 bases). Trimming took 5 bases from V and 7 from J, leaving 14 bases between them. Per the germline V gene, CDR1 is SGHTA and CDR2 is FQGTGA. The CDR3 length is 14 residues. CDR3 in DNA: TGTGCCAGCAGCCCCAGCGTGGGGGGCGGGGAGCTGTTTTTT. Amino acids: CASSPSVGGGELFF.

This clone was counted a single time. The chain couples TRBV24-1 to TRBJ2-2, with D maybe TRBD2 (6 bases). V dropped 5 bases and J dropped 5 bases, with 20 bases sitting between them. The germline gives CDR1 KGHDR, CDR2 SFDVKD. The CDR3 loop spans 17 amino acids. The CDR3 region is CATSAIGRGSHTGELFF. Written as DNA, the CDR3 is TGTGCCACCAGTGCAATAGGGCGGGGCTCCCATACCGGGGAGCTGTTTTTT.

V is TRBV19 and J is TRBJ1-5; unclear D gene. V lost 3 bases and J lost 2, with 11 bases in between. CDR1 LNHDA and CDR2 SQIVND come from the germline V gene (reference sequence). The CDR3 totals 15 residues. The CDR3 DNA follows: TGTGCCAGTAGTATCGGGGTCATCGGCAATCAGCCCCAGCATTTT. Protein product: CASSIGVIGNQPQHF. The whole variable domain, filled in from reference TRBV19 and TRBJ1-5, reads DGGITQSPKYLFRKEGQNVTLSCEQNLNHDAMYWYRQDPGQGLRLIYYSQIVNDFQKGDIAEGYSVSREKKESFPLTVTSAQKNPTAFYLCASSIGVIGNQPQHFGDGTRLSIL.

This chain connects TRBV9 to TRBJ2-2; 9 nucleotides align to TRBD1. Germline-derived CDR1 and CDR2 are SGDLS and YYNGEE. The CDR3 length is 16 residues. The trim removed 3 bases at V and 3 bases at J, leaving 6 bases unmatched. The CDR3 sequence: CASSAPGQGYTGELFF. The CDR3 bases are TGTGCCAGCAGCGCTCCGGGACAGGGTTACACCGGGGAGCTGTTTTTT.

CDR3 nucleotides: TGTGCCAGCAGCCCCTCGGGGGGCTACGAGCAGTACTTC. Protein product: CASSPSGGYEQYF. The V call is TRBV7-3, the J call TRBJ2-7; TRBD2 matches 7 bases. Trimming removed 5 bases from V and 3 bases from J; junction bases left unmatched: 4. This CDR3 spans 13 amino acids. The germline V gene encodes CDR1 SGHTA and CDR2 FQGTGA.

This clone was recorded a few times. CDR3 sequence: CASRYRGREFVEAFF. The CDR3 bases are TGCGCCAGCAGGTACAGGGGGCGTGAGTTCGTTGAAGCTTTCTTT. The V and J genes are TRBV23-1 and TRBJ1-1, with TRBD1 matching 9 bases. TRBV23-1 is treated as an ORF (open reading frame) with a function not yet certain. The CDR3 contains 15 residues. The junction had 12 bases not matched to a gene; V was cut back by 6 bases and J by 7 bases.

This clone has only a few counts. CDR3 DNA sequence: TGTGCCAGCCCCGTAGGACAGAACACCGGGGAGCTGTTTTTT. Protein sequence: CASPVGQNTGELFF. The chain carries TRBV18 and TRBJ2-2, with D perhaps matching TRBD1 (5 bases). Germline CDR1 is KGHSH and CDR2 is LQKENI. Trimming shortened V by 8 bases and J by 1 base, and 11 bases separated the two germline ends. The CDR3 contains 14 residues.

CDR3 nucleotides: TGCGCCAGCAGCCAAGATGATAGCGGGGTAGGAGGAGATACGCAGTATTTT. Protein sequence: CASSQDDSGVGGDTQYF. This sequence joins TRBV4-1 and TRBJ2-3; 8 positions agree with TRBD2. Germline V gives CDR1 MGHRA, CDR2 YSYEKL. CDR3 length equals 17 residues. The trim removed 0 bases at V and 5 bases at J, leaving 10 bases unmatched.

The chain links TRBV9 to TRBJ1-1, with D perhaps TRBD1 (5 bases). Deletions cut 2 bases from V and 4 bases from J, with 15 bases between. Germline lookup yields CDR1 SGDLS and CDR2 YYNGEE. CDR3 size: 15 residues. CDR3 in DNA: TGTGCCAGCAGCGTTTCCGGGCGGGGGTTCACTGAAGCTTTCTTT. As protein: CASSVSGRGFTEAFF.